This T cell receptor (beta chain) came from a study of identical twins. In germline, CDR1 is DFQATT, CDR2 SNEGSKA (reference sequence). The CDR3 sequence is 14 residues long. The ends lost 5 bases at V and 7 bases at J; junction bases unmatched: 10. At least ten counts were recorded for this clonotype. Antigen unknown. Whole-study results and caveats: Analyses of zero insertions could, in part, be confounded by invariant MAIT and iNKT cells.

TCRdb ran MiXCR on the 5' RACE reads and lists one entry per CDR3 protein. The repertoire consists of 150,000 or so distinct CDR3 sequences, with 3.5% occurring once and the leading ten covering approximately 7.6%. The rearrangement uses TRBV20-1 and TRBJ2-1, with 8 nucleotides matching TRBD2. The source of this sequence is a young man in good health. Source material: memory T cells sorted from blood. Here the CDR3 DNA reads TGCAGTGCTGTAGGCAGCGGGGGTACAAATGAGCAGTTCTTC. The encoded protein is CSAVGSGGTNEQFF.